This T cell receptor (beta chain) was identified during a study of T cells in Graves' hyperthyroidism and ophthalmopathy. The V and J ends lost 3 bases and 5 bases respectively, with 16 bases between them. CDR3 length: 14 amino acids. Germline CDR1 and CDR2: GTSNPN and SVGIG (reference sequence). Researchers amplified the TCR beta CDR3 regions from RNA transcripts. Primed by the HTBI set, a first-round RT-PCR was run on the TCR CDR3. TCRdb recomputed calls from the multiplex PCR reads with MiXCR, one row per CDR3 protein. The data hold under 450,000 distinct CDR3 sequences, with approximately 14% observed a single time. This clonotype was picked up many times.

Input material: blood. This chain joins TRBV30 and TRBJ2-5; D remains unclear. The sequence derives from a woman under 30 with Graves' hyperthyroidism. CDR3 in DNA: TGTGCCTGGAGGACGCCAGGCTCTGGGGAGACCCAGTACTTC. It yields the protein CAWRTPGSGETQYF. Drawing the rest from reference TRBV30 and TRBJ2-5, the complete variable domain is SQTIHQWPATLVQPVGSPLSLECTVEGTSNPNLYWYRQAAGRGLQLLFYSVGIGQISSEVPQNLSASRPQDRQFILSSKKLLLSDSGFYLCAWRTPGSGETQYFGPGTRLLVL.